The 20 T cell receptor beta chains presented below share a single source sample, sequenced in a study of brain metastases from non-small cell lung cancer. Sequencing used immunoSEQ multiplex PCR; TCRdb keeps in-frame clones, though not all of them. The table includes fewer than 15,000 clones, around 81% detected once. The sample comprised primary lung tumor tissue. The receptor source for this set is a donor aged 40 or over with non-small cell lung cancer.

The CDR3 nucleotides are TGTGCCAGCTCACCGGGACAGGGTCATTTAGAGCAGTTCTTC. Its translation: CASSPGQGHLEQFF. This chain joins TRBV18 and TRBJ2-1; 9 nucleotides align to TRBD1. V dropped 3 bases and J dropped 10; count of bases not matched to a gene: 7. This CDR3 is built from 14 residues. The germline CDR1 and CDR2 sequences are KGHSH and LQKENI.

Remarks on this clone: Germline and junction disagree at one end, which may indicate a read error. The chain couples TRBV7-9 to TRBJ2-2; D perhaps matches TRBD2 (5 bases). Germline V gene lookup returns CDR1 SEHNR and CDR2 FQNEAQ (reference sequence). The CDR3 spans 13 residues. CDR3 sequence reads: CASSFMNTGELFF. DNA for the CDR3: TGTGCCAGCAGCTTTATGAACACCGGGGAGTTGTTTTTT.

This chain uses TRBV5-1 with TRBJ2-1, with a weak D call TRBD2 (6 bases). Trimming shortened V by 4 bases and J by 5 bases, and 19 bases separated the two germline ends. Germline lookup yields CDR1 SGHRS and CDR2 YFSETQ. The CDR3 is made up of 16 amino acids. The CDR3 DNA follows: TGCGCCAGCAGCCGGGGTAGCACGGGGGAGAACAATGAGCAGTTCTTC. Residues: CASSRGSTGENNEQFF.

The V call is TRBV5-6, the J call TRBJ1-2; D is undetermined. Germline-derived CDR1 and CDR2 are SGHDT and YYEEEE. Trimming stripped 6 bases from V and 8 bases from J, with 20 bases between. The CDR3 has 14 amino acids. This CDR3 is CASTLPGPSEGYTF. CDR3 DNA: TGTGCCAGCACCCTGCCGGGCCCCTCGGAGGGCTACACCTTC.

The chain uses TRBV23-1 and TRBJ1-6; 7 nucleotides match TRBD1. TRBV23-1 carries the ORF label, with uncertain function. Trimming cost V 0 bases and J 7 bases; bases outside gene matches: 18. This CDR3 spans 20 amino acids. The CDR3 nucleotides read TGCGCCAGCAGTCAATCCAGAGGGGGCATGTCGGTCCCTAGGAATTCACCCCTCCACTTT. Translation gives CASSQSRGGMSVPRNSPLHF.

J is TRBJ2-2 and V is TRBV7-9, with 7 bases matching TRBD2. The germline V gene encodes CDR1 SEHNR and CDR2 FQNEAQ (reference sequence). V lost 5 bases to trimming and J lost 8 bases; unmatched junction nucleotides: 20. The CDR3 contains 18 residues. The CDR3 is CASSRYGLGKTPGGELFF. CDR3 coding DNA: TGTGCCAGCAGCCGATACGGACTAGGGAAAACCCCCGGTGGGGAGCTGTTTTTT.

The CDR3 nucleotides are TGTGCCAGCAGTTACGGGGGGACTAGCGGGCTTGGGGAGCTGTTTTTT. Its translation: CASSYGGTSGLGELFF. The chain couples TRBV6-6 to TRBJ2-2; 12 nucleotides line up with TRBD2. The CDR3 spans 16 residues. Germline CDR1 and CDR2: MNHNY and SVGAGI (reference sequence). The V gene end was trimmed by 2 bases and the J gene end by 8 bases; junction bases not matched to a gene: 6.

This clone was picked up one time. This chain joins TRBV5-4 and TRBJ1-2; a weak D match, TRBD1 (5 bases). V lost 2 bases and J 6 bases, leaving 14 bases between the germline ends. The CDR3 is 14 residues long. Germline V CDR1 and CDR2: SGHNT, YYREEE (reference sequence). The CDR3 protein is CASSLPGVWDGYTF. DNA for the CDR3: TGTGCCAGCAGCTTACCGGGGGTTTGGGATGGCTACACCTTC.

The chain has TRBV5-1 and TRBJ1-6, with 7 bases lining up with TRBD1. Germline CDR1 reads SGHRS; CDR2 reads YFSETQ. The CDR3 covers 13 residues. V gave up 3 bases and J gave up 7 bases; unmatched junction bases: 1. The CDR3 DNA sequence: TGCGCCAGCAGCTGGGGACAGAATTCACCCCTCCACTTT. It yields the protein CASSWGQNSPLHF.

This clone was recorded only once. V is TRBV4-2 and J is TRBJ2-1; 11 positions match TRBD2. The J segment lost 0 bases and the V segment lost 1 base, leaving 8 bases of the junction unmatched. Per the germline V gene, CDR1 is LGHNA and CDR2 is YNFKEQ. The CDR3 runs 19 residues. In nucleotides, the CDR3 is TGTGCCAGCAGCCAAGCCTCCGGGACTAGCGGCTACTCCTACAATGAGCAGTTCTTC. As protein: CASSQASGTSGYSYNEQFF.

CDR3 sequence (DNA): TGTGCCAGCAGTTTAGGGACAGGGATTCGTGGCTACACCTTC. Amino acids: CASSLGTGIRGYTF. J is TRBJ1-2 and V is TRBV28, with 9 positions matching TRBD1. CDR1 and CDR2 from the germline V gene are MDHEN and SYDVKM. V gave up 2 bases and J gave up 7 bases; unmatched junction bases: 5. The CDR3 totals 14 residues.

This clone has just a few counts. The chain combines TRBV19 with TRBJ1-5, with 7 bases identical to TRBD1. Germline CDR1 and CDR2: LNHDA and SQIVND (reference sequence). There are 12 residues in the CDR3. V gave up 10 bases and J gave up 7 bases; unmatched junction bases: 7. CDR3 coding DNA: TGTGCCACCCGGACAGGAGTACAGCCCCAGCATTTT. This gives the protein CATRTGVQPQHF. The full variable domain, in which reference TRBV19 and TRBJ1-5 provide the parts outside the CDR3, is DGGITQSPKYLFRKEGQNVTLSCEQNLNHDAMYWYRQDPGQGLRLIYYSQIVNDFQKGDIAEGYSVSREKKESFPLTVTSAQKNPTAFYLCATRTGVQPQHFGDGTRLSIL.

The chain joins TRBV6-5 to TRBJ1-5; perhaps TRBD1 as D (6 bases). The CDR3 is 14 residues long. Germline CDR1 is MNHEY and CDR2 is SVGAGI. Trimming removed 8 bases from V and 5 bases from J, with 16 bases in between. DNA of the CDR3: TGTGCCAGCGGGCAACAGGGCAGGGATCAGCCCCAGCATTTT. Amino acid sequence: CASGQQGRDQPQHF.

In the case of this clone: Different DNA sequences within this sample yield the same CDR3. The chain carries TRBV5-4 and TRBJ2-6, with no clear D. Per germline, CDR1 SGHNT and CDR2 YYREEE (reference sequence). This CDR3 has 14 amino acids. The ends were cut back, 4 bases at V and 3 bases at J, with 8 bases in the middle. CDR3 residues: CASSPSGGANVLTF. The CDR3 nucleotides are TGTGCCAGCAGCCCTTCTGGTGGGGCCAACGTCCTGACTTTC. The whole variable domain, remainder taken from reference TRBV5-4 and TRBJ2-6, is ETGVTQSPTHLIKTRGQQVTLRCSSQSGHNTVSWYQQALGQGPQFIFQYYREEENGRGNFPPRFSGLQFPNYSSELNVNALELDDSALYLCASSPSGGANVLTFGAGSRLTVL.

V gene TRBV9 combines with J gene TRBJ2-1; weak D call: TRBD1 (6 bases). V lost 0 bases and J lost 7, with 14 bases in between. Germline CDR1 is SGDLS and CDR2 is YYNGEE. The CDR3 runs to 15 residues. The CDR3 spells CASSVEGRDINEQFF. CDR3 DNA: TGTGCCAGCAGCGTAGAAGGCAGGGACATTAATGAGCAGTTCTTC. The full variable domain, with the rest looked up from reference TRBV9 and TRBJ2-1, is DSGVTQTPKHLITATGQRVTLRCSPRSGDLSVYWYQQSLDQGLQFLIQYYNGEERAKGNILERFSAQQFPDLHSELNLSSLELGDSALYFCASSVEGRDINEQFFGPGTRLTVL.

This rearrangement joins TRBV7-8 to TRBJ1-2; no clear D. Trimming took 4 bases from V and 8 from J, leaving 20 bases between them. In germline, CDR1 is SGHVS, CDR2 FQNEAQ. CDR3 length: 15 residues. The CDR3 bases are TGTGCCAGCAGCTCCCACGGGGTTGGGGAAACGGGCTACACCTTC. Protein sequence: CASSSHGVGETGYTF.

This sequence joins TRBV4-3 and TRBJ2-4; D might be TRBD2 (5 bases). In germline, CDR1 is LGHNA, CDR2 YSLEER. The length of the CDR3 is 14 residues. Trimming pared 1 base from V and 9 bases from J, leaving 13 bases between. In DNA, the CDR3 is TGCGCCAGCAGCCAAGGGGCGGGTGGCGGCATTCAGTACTTC. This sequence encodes CASSQGAGGGIQYF.

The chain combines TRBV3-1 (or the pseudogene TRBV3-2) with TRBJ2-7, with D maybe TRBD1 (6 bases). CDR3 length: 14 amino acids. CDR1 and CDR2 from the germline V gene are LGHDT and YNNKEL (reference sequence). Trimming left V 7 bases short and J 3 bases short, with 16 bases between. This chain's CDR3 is CASNNREQYYEQYF. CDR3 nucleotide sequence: TGTGCCAGCAACAACAGGGAGCAATACTACGAGCAGTACTTC.

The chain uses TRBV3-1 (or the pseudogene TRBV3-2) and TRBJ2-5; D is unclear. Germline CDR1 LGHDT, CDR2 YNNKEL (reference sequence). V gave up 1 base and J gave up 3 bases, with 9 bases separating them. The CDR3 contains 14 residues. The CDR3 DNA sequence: TGTGCCAGCAGCCAAGTATACATAGAAGAGACCCAGTACTTC. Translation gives CASSQVYIEETQYF.

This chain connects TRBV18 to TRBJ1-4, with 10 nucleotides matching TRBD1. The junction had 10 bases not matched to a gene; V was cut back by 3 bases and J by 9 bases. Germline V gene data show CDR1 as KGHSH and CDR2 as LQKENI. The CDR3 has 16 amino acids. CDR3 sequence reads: CASSPARGQGRKKLFF. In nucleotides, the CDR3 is TGTGCCAGCTCACCTGCTCGGGGACAGGGGCGGAAAAAACTGTTTTTT.